Given below is one TCR beta chain in context. Its antigen is not yet known. Within one base of it there is no much larger clone, and no base qualities were kept. This entry comes from a study of CD8+CD57+ T cells in acquired aplastic anemia (dated by TCRdb to 2016 to 2018). About the investigation overall: A mean of approximately 3 ug of DNA, ranging from 0.2 to 27.4 ug, was extracted from sorted CD4+ and CD8+ cells. CD8+CD57+ expansion was defined as frequency above the mean frequency observed in healthy subjects.

The CDR3 covers 15 residues, taking in both the cysteine and the phenylalanine. CDR3 DNA is the only sequence kept; it has 45 bases, read in frame from the first base. CDR1 and CDR2 are read off the germline V gene (reference sequence) as LNHDA and SQIVND. Trimming costs V 2 bases and J 0 bases, and their ends lie 7 bases apart. Genomic DNA was used as template for profiling of TCR beta VDJ combinations and CDR3 sequences. TCR repertoire sequencing was run on an Illumina HiSeq 2000. The source study handled its data this way. TRBV/TRBJ rearrangement plots, CDR3 size and DJ length profiles, and Simpson's diversity index were used to assess repertoires. The immunodominant clone was defined as the most abundant DNA sequence in deep sequencing data. CDR3 amino acid sequences were checked for sharing across subjects and were also compared against the VDJdb database and published repertoires. TCRdb's own reprocessing of the public reads used fastp at Q25 and MiXCR and kept productive beta chains. Entries are consolidated by CDR3 protein sequence, retaining the most common genes and DNA. For this entry, the V and J calls and clone size follow TCRdb and not the study's own pipeline. For this sample the table gives some 200,000 distinct CDR3 sequences, of which roughly two thirds were detected only once. 58% of the sample rests with the top ten.

The investigation overall reported the following: Twenty-nine CD8+ CDR3 sequences were found in both patients and controls but appeared to be highly expressed in patients and within the immunodominant clones of the patients. CD8+ Simpson's diversity did not differ significantly between patients and healthy controls (P=0.060).

Expansion of CD8+CD57+ cells had been shown by flow cytometry in the patients chosen for sequencing. Every patient had a diagnosis of severe acquired aplastic anemia based on International Study of Aplastic Anemia and Agranulocytosis and Camitta criteria. No patient had received any therapy when blood was sampled. The study deep-sequenced TCR repertoires of sorted CD4+ and CD8+ blood T cells from severe aplastic anemia patients and healthy subjects. Patients were enrolled under clinicaltrials.gov protocols 00001620, 01623167, 00001397, 00071045, 00081523 and 00961064 in the USA. Ficoll-Paque density gradient centrifugation was used to isolate peripheral blood mononuclear cells. Before DNA extraction, CD4+ and CD8+ T cells were sorted with FACS or magnetic beads.

Sequenced input: sorted CD4+, CD8+, or CD8+CD57+ T cells (not recorded which) from PBMCs. The chain joins TRBV19 to TRBJ2-2, with the D segment identity uncertain. The TCR originated in a human donor with aplastic anemia. The DNA reads TGTGCCAGTAGTATATGGGGTACGAACACCGGGGAGCTGTTTTTT. This codes for CASSIWGTNTGELFF.